This TCR beta chain derives from a study of siplizumab effects on memory and regulatory T cells. Details on this clone: Its antigen is unidentified.

The V segment lost 3 bases and the J segment 1 base; nucleotides outside the gene matches: 3. The CDR3 extends over 15 amino acids. CDR1 MGHRA and CDR2 YSYEKL come from the germline V gene. Assays examined around 100,000 TCR templates per sample. The assay was immunoSEQ multiplex PCR, and TCRdb's table has in-frame clones only and misses some. The sample carries 75,000 to 95,000 clones, over 80% recorded once. Whole-study results and caveats: Tregs proliferating in siplizumab cultures lacked confirmation of their suppressive function. Naive T cells were seemingly more diverse than memory cells, and major contributions to the alloresponse seemed to be made by them. Alloreactive sequences traceable to unstimulated CD4+ memory cells declined significantly under siplizumab.

The V gene is TRBV4-1, the J gene TRBJ1-5; 7 nucleotides line up with TRBD1. This clonotype originated in a human donor in good health. Sequencing input: CD4+ T cells sorted from blood. In DNA form, the CDR3 reads TGCGCCAGCAGCCATCCAGGGGGGAGCAATCAGCCCCAGCATTTT. Translation gives CASSHPGGSNQPQHF.